This T cell receptor (beta chain) emerged from a study of shared clonotypes between healthy human individuals (dated by TCRdb to 2020 to 2022). With respect to the entire study: A few men and two women, aged 18 to 49 years, made up the cohort. For each donor, CD4 naive and CD4 memory were each run on three plates, CD8 naive on two plates, and CD8 memory on one plate. Blood TCR repertoires of roughly five healthy adults were deeply sequenced to estimate repertoire size and the extent of clonotype sharing between individuals. Libraries were prepared and TCR repertoires were sequenced by different laboratories using diverse techniques, in order to increase sequencing depth and limit assay-specific biases. Leukapheresis yielded between about 0.94 and 8.9 billion PBMCs per donor. The research as a whole found: Clonotypes shared by all four sorted-subset donors showed higher generation probabilities than non-shared clonotypes. Larger estimated clonotype richness was generally found for naive subsets than for memory subsets. Based on pairwise subsampling, the degree of clonotype sharing among donors was expected to be affected by sequencing depth. Incomplete sequencing was indicated by rarefaction of sorted-subset datasets, despite the large sequencing depth. Sampling was restricted to blood, and TCR repertoires in tissue are likely to differ from TCR repertoires in blood. When a few donors were compared, the shared fraction of clonotypes was about 5% for naive CD4, 3.5% to 4% for naive CD8, more than 2% for memory CD4, and 0.4% for memory CD8. Because the study included a small number of donors, the genetic and exposure-history diversity represented was limited.

The donors were healthy, HIV-negative adults who had no recently reported acute infections or vaccinations. Every donor was a Caucasian adult residing in Nashville, Tennessee, USA. CD4+ T cells were enriched by magnetic negative selection; naive cells were then positively selected on CD45RA, and the negative fraction formed the memory subset. Blood was obtained by leukapheresis, after which PBMCs were separated by Ficoll-Histopaque density gradient centrifugation and cryopreserved in liquid nitrogen vapor phase. Analytical flow cytometry was used to check the purity and quantity of every magnetically sorted T cell population. Genomic DNA was isolated from every sorted fraction and measured by UV absorbance on a Nanodrop 2000c. On this clone itself: Its antigen specificity is not known. No much larger clone is present one base from it, and per-base qualities are unavailable.

TCR CDR3 regions were amplified from genomic DNA by multiplex PCR using the deep immunoSEQ assay. For each cell subset, the extracted genomic DNA was distributed evenly across all wells of several immunoSEQ 96-well plates, and each plate served as one replicate. For sorted subsets, 150 to 200 ng genomic DNA, equal to approximately 30,000 T cell genomes, was loaded into each replicate PCR. The purified libraries were quantified using a Qubit 3.0 fluorometer, sized with a Bioanalyzer 2100, and then quantified again using the KAPA Library Quantification kit. Every immunoSEQ 96-well plate was sequenced on a dedicated single-read 150-cycle Illumina NextSeq 550 flow cell. The original pipeline was this. The immunoSEQ output contained only junctional sequences without quality scores, so filtering could not match that applied to full-length reads. Sequences were annotated with PyIR, a Python wrapper for IgBLAST v1.9, using IMGT germline references to assign V/J genes and CDR3. Reads with weak V/J assignments (E-value above 1e-6), missing CDR3, stop codons, out-of-frame junctions, or ambiguous translated residues were removed. V3J clonotypes were defined by identical inferred V gene, J gene, and CDR3 amino acid sequence. To compute the percentage overlap between repertoires, the number of shared unique clonotypes was divided by the size of the smaller repertoire. Repertoire richness was assessed with RTK rarefaction, the Chao1 estimator, and Recon v2.1 estimates of unobserved clonotypes. For all TCRbeta clonotypes obtained by the gDNA method from a few donors, generation probabilities were computed with OLGA. Here the immuneACCESS table is served through TCRdb, limited to in-frame sequences with V and J called. Missing clones are a known gap in these copies; in checked studies unresolved V genes cover under half, and the rest lacks a known reason. The D gene and trimming were derived from the DNA, and the V and J assignments and clone size from that table. The sample data list over 950,000 clones, and 60% to 80% of these were observed just once. The top ten constitute 0.85% to 1% of the sample.

The specimen sequenced was memory CD4+ T cells from PBMCs. The cell subset or site label, as the study defines it: CD45RA-negative fraction. The TCR was taken from a man between 18 and 29 years old in good health. Some clones in this sample may be carry-over from other donors' samples.

This receptor carries the CDR3 CASSQTRGEKLFF. The DNA sequence is TGCGCCAGCAGCCAGACCAGGGGTGAAAAACTGTTTTTT. This sequence uses TRBV4-1 and TRBJ1-4; a weak D assignment points to TRBD1 (6 bases agree). The germline V gene supplies CDR1 MGHRA and CDR2 YSYEKL. The CDR3 goes from the cysteine to the phenylalanine over 13 residues. Only the CDR3 DNA stays, 39 bases, in frame from base 1. V sheds 3 bases and J sheds 7 bases, leaving 9 bases between their ends.